These 10 T cell receptor beta chains were sequenced from one sample in a study of T-cell memory formation after mild COVID-19 (dated by TCRdb to 2020 to 2022). Receptors were amplified or captured by 5' RACE. The reads were generated on an Illumina NovaSeq 6000. Using fastp at Q25 and MiXCR, TCRdb reprocessed the public reads and kept productive beta chains. Rows are unified per CDR3 protein, each entry keeping the most common DNA and genes. This sample lists approximately 560,000 distinct CDR3 sequences; approximately 15% were detected once. Of the sample, roughly 7.8% is held by the ten largest clones. Sequencing input: PBMCs or a T cell subset sorted from them (not recorded which). All receptors derive from an adult woman who had mild COVID-19 (a few samples of this study predate the infection). The sample titles of this study are shuffled in the database, so cell type and time point are left out; the donor was told from shared clones.

The chain's CDR3 is CASSEYGGSVPGYTF. Written as DNA, the CDR3 is TGTGCCAGCAGTGAATATGGCGGCAGTGTGCCTGGCTACACCTTC. The chain is built from TRBV25-1 and TRBJ1-2; unclear D gene. V was cut by 0 bases and J by 7 bases, with 15 bases left in between. The CDR3 runs to 15 residues. Germline assignment: CDR1 MGHDK and CDR2 SYGVNS.

There are a few counts of this clonotype. The rearrangement links TRBV4-2 to TRBJ1-2; D is unresolved. Germline CDR1 and CDR2: LGHNA and YNFKEQ. With 0 bases removed from V and 4 bases from J, the gap between germline ends came to 12 bases. The CDR3 is 15 residues long. The CDR3 DNA is TGTGCCAGCAGCCAAGAAGATAGGACCCCCTATGGCTACACCTTC. This gives the protein CASSQEDRTPYGYTF.

The table lists this clonotype with a few counts. V usage is TRBV19 and J usage is TRBJ1-6; D is ambiguous. The CDR3 totals 14 residues. Germline CDR1 reads LNHDA; CDR2 reads SQIVND (reference sequence). Trimming cost V 3 bases and J 5 bases, with 8 bases left between them. Here the CDR3 DNA reads TGTGCCAGTAGTATGGGCCAGAATAATTCACCCCTCCACTTT. Amino acid sequence: CASSMGQNNSPLHF.

The genes are TRBV2 and TRBJ2-7; 7 nucleotides align to TRBD2. Germline CDR1 and CDR2: SNHLY and FYNNEI. The CDR3 runs 14 residues. J lost 2 bases, V lost 4 bases, and 5 bases had no gene match. CDR3 coding DNA: TGTGCCAGCAGTGTTTCGGGGGGTCCCTACGAGCAGTACTTC. It yields the protein CASSVSGGPYEQYF.

The chain has TRBV9 and TRBJ2-1; 10 bases are a match to TRBD1. V shed 0 bases and J 7 bases; nucleotides not matched to a gene: 7. CDR1 and CDR2 (germline): SGDLS, YYNGEE. This CDR3 has 16 amino acids. CDR3 loop: CASSVVSGQGSNEQFF. Here the CDR3 DNA reads TGTGCCAGCAGCGTAGTGTCGGGACAGGGGTCAAATGAGCAGTTCTTC.

J is TRBJ2-1 and V is TRBV29-1, with TRBD1 matching 7 bases. Germline V gene sequence: CDR1 SQVTM, CDR2 ANQGSEA. J lost 10 bases, V lost 6 bases, and 15 bases had no gene match. This CDR3 region has 14 residues. In nucleotides, the CDR3 is TGCAGCGTCAGACAGGGCAAGGTTTACGGGGAGCAGTTCTTC. Translated, it gives CSVRQGKVYGEQFF.

The chain employs TRBV5-4 and TRBJ2-5, with D possibly TRBD1 on 6 matching bases. Between the trimmed V and J ends, which lost 2 bases and 2 bases, there was a span of 13 bases. The CDR3 covers 15 residues. Germline V gives CDR1 SGHNT, CDR2 YYREEE (reference sequence). CDR3 in DNA: TGTGCCAGCAGCTTACGGACAGCGACGCAAGAGACCCAGTACTTC. Residues: CASSLRTATQETQYF.

J is TRBJ1-3 and V is TRBV12-3 or TRBV12-4; D not resolved. The CDR3 loop spans 14 amino acids. V lost 3 bases and J 2 bases, leaving 8 bases between the germline ends. CDR3 in DNA: TGTGCCAGCAGTTTGGTTAGTCCTGGAAACACCATATATTTT. It yields the protein CASSLVSPGNTIYF.

There are a few counts of this clonotype. The chain employs TRBV12-3 or TRBV12-4 and TRBJ2-3; possible D gene TRBD2, 6 bases. This CDR3 has 15 residues. Trimming stripped 6 bases from V and 1 base from J, with 14 bases between. The CDR3 loop is CASRAWDSGTDTQYF. The CDR3 bases are TGTGCCAGCAGAGCCTGGGACTCGGGCACAGATACGCAGTATTTT.

V gene TRBV24-1 combines with J gene TRBJ2-2; 8 bases are shared with TRBD1. The CDR3 length is 17 residues. Trimming at V came to 3 bases and at J to 3 bases, leaving 8 bases not matched to a gene. Germline V lookup: CDR1 KGHDR, CDR2 SFDVKD. CDR3: CATSDPPGQDYTGELFF. CDR3 DNA: TGTGCCACCAGTGATCCTCCGGGACAGGACTACACCGGGGAGCTGTTTTTT.